This TCR beta chain stems from a study of neoadjuvant anti-PD-1 for oral cavity cancer. Time point denoted: after neoadjuvant nivolumab, at surgical resection. Trimming removed 3 bases from V and 3 bases from J, with 24 bases in between. This CDR3 is built from 18 residues. The germline V gene encodes CDR1 WSHSY and CDR2 SAAADI. Six replicates per PBMC sample, mostly from 480 ng of genomic DNA. Sequencing was performed with immunoSEQ multiplex PCR; in TCRdb, only in-frame clones are kept and a portion is missing. Of more than 13,000 clones listed, 60% to 75% are singletons. Sample: PBMCs, taken after nivolumab (anti-PD-1) treatment. The rearrangement uses TRBV10-2 and TRBJ2-7, with a tentative D call TRBD2 (6 bases). The TCR comes from a person aged 35-79 years with oral cavity squamous cell carcinoma. CDR3 in DNA: TGCGCCAGCAGTGACCCCGATAGCGGAGGAGCGAATGGCTACGAGCAGTACTTC. Its translation is CASSDPDSGGANGYEQYF.